Listed below are T cell receptor beta chains from one sample, sequenced in a study of blood T cell repertoires in COVID-19. The data were produced by immunoSEQ multiplex PCR, yet TCRdb's version contains in-frame clones alone and is incomplete. The table shows about 210,000 clones, with about four fifths occurring only once. Input material: peripheral blood. The source is a woman in her sixties with COVID-19, enrolled during active disease. The CDR3 runs from the conserved cysteine through the conserved F or W.

j_gene: TRBJ1-1
v_gene: TRBV24-1
CDR3aa: CATSDHGTGRDTEAFF

j_gene: TRBJ2-7
v_gene: TRBV5-4
CDR3aa: CASSLGGSSYEQYF

j_gene: TRBJ2-3
v_gene: TRBV10-3
CDR3aa: CATALRDTDTQYF

j_gene: TRBJ1-5
v_gene: TRBV15
CDR3aa: CATSIDRVMGQPQHF

j_gene: TRBJ1-6
v_gene: TRBV19
CDR3aa: CASSTRTGRGGSPLHF

j_gene: TRBJ1-4
v_gene: TRBV6-4
CDR3aa: CASSPGVRANEKLFF

j_gene: TRBJ2-5
v_gene: TRBV5-1
CDR3aa: CASRFKRGPQETQYF

j_gene: TRBJ1-1
v_gene: TRBV7-2
CDR3aa: CASSLRRGAYTEAFF

j_gene: TRBJ2-6
v_gene: TRBV5-1
CDR3aa: CASSYGTNSGANVLTF

j_gene: TRBJ2-7
v_gene: TRBV5-5
CDR3aa: CASSPKPGEPWNEQYF

j_gene: TRBJ2-7
v_gene: TRBV15
CDR3aa: CATSWDRDYEQYF

j_gene: TRBJ1-5
v_gene: TRBV6-6
CDR3aa: CASSYHSSNQPQHF

j_gene: TRBJ2-7
v_gene: TRBV7-2
CDR3aa: CASSPALAGGNEQYF

j_gene: TRBJ2-7
v_gene: TRBV3-1/TRBV3-2
CDR3aa: CASSRTPETVGYF

j_gene: TRBJ2-3
v_gene: TRBV29-1
CDR3aa: CSVVTGTGTDTQYF

j_gene: TRBJ2-7
v_gene: TRBV15
CDR3aa: CATSRFNDRGVYEQYF

j_gene: TRBJ2-3
v_gene: TRBV5-1
CDR3aa: CASSPGQGTDTQYF

j_gene: TRBJ2-3
v_gene: TRBV7-3
CDR3aa: CASSLSGGRTDTQYF

j_gene: TRBJ2-2
v_gene: TRBV5-1
CDR3aa: CASSPGRGASTGELFF

j_gene: TRBJ1-6
v_gene: TRBV6-6
CDR3aa: CASSLTGQGGDNSPLHF

j_gene: TRBJ2-1
v_gene: TRBV5-1
CDR3aa: CASSLAGLSGSYNEQFF

j_gene: TRBJ1-1
v_gene: TRBV29-1
CDR3aa: CSVGGGGTEAFF

j_gene: TRBJ1-5
v_gene: TRBV29-1
CDR3aa: CSVGQGGNQPQHF

j_gene: TRBJ1-1
v_gene: TRBV15
CDR3aa: CATSRNRGMNTEAFF

j_gene: TRBJ2-2
v_gene: TRBV7-7
CDR3aa: CASSFSGRPDTGELFF

j_gene: TRBJ1-6
v_gene: TRBV30
CDR3aa: CALRTVSYNSPLHF

j_gene: TRBJ2-7
v_gene: TRBV5-1
CDR3aa: CASSLDARGYEQYF

j_gene: TRBJ2-1
v_gene: TRBV28
CDR3aa: CASWGGGALSYNEQFF

j_gene: TRBJ1-1
v_gene: TRBV2
CDR3aa: CASRRQRNTEAFF